This TCR beta chain comes out of a study of cytomegalovirus exposure and HLA in healthy donors. Background on the study: A subsequent analysis stated that the 100 to 150 validation repertoires were run on the same platform as the 600 to 750 first-cohort repertoires.

Deletions cut 2 bases from V and 0 bases from J, with 5 bases between. There are 13 residues in the CDR3. Germline V lookup: CDR1 MNHEY, CDR2 SMNVEV (reference sequence). The donors were part of the validation cohort, which consisted of more than 90 subjects and was separate from the first cohort of 666 subjects. The data were produced by immunoSEQ multiplex PCR, yet TCRdb's version contains in-frame clones alone and is incomplete. The sample carries approximately 200,000 clones, over 80% recorded once. The sample comprised PBMCs. The chain employs TRBV27 and TRBJ2-7; D remains unclear. This TCR came from a woman aged 18-30 years in good health and CMV-seronegative. The chain's CDR3 is CASSLTSSYEQYF. CDR3 bases: TGTGCCAGCAGTTTAACCAGCTCCTACGAGCAGTACTTC.